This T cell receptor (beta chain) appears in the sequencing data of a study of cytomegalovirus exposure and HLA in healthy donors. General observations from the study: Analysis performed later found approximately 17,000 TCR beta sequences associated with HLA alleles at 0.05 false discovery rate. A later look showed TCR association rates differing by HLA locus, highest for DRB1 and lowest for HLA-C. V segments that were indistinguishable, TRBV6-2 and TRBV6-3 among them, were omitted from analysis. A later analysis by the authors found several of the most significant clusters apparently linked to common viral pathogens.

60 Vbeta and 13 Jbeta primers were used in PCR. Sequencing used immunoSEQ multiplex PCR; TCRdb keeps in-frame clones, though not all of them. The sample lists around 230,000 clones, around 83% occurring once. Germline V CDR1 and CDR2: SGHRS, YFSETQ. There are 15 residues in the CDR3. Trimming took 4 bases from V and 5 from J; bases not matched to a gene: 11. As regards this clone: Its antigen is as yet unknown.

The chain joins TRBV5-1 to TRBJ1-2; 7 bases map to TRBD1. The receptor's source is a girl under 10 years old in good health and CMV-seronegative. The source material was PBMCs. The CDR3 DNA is TGCGCCAGCAGCCCCCGACAGGGAGAAGGGTATGGCTACACCTTC. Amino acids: CASSPRQGEGYGYTF.